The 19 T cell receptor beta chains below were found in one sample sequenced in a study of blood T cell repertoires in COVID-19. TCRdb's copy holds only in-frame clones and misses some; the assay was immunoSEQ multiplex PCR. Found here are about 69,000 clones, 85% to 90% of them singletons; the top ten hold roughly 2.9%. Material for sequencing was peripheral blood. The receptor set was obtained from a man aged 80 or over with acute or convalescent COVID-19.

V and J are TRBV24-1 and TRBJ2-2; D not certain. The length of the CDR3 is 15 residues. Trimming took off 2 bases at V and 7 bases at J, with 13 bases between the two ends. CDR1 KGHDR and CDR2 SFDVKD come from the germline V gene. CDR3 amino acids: CATSDSRHVIGELFF. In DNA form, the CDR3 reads TGTGCCACCAGTGATTCGAGGCACGTCATCGGGGAGCTGTTTTTT.

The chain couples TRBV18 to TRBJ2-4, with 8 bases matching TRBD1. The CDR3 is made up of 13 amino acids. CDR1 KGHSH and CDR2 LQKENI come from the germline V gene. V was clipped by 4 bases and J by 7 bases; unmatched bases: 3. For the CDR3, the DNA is TGTGCCAGCTCACTGACAGGGGCGAACATTCAGTACTTC. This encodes CASSLTGANIQYF.

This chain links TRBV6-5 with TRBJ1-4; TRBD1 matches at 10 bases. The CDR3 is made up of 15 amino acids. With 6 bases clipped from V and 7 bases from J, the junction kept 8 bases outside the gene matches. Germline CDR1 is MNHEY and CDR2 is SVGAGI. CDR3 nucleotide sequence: TGTGCCAGCAGACGACAGGGGGCGCGGGTTGAAAAACTGTTTTTT. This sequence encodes CASRRQGARVEKLFF.

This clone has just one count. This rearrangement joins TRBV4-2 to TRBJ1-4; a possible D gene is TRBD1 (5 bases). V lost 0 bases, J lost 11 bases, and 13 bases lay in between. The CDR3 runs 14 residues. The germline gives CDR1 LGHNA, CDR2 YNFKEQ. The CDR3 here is CASSQDTRGSKLFF. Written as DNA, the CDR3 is TGTGCCAGCAGCCAAGACACAAGGGGATCTAAACTGTTTTTT.

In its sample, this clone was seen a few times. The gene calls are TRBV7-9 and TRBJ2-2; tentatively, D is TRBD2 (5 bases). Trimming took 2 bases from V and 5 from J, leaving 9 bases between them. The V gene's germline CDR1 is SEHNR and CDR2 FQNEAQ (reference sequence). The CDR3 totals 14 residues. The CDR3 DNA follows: TGTGCCAGCAGCTTAACAATAGCGACCGGGGAGCTGTTTTTT. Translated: CASSLTIATGELFF. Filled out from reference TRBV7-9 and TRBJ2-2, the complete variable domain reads DTGVSQNPRHKITKRGQNVTFRCDPISEHNRLYWYRQTLGQGPEFLTYFQNEAQLEKSRLLSDRFSAERPKGSFSTLEIQRTEQGDSAMYLCASSLTIATGELFFGEGSRLTVL.

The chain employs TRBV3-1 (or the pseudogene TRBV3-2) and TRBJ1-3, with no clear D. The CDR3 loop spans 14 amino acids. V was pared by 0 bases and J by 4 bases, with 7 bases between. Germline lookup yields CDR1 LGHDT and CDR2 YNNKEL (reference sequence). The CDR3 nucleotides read TGTGCCAGCAGCCAAGAGGGAGGGGGAAACACCATATATTTT. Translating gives CASSQEGGGNTIYF.

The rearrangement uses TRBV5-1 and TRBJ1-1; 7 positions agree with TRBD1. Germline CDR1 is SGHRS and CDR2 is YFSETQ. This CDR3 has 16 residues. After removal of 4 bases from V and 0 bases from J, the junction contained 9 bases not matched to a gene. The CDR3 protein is CASSAIPGQMNTEAFF. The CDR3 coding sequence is TGCGCCAGCAGCGCAATTCCGGGACAGATGAACACTGAAGCTTTCTTT.

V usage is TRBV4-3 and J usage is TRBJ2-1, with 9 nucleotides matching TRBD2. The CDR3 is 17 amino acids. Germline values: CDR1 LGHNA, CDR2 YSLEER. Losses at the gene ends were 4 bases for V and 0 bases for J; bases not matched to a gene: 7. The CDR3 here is CASSPEGSGSSYNEQFF. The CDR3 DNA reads TGCGCCAGCAGCCCAGAGGGTAGCGGGAGCTCCTACAATGAGCAGTTCTTC.

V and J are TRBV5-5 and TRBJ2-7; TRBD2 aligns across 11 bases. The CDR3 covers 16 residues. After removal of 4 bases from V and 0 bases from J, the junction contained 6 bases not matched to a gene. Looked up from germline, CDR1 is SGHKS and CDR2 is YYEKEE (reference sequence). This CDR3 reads CASSPTSGVSSYEQYF. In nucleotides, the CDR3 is TGTGCCAGCAGCCCGACTAGCGGGGTTAGCTCCTACGAGCAGTACTTC.

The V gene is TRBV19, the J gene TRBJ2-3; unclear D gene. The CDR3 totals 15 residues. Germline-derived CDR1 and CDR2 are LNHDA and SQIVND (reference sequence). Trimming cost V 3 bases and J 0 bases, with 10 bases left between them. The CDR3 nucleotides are TGTGCCAGTAGTATGGGCCGAACTAGCACAGATACGCAGTATTTT. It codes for CASSMGRTSTDTQYF.

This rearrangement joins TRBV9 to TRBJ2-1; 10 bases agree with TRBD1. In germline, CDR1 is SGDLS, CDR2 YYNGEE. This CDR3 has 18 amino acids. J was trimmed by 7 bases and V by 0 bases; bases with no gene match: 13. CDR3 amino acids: CASSVVGGRGTGVNEQFF. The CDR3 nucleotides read TGTGCCAGCAGCGTAGTGGGGGGTCGCGGGACAGGGGTAAATGAGCAGTTCTTC.

CDR3 sequence reads: CASSPQPAARPWANEKLFF. The CDR3 coding sequence is TGTGCCAGCAGCCCCCAGCCGGCAGCTAGACCGTGGGCTAATGAAAAACTGTTTTTT. The chain uses TRBV5-8 and TRBJ1-4; D is undetermined. From germline, CDR1 is SGHTS and CDR2 YDEGEE. This CDR3 is built from 19 residues. Trimming removed 4 bases from V and 3 bases from J, with 25 bases in between.

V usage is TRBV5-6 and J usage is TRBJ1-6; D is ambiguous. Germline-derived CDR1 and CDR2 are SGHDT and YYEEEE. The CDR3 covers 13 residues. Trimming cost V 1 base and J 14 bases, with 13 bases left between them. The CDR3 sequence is CASSLRTHRTLHF. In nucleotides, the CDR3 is TGTGCCAGCAGCTTGCGAACCCACAGAACCCTCCACTTT. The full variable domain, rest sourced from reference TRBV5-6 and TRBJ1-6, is DAGVTQSPTHLIKTRGQQVTLRCSPKSGHDTVSWYQQALGQGPQFIFQYYEEEERQRGNFPDRFSGHQFPNYSSELNVNALLLGDSALYLCASSLRTHRTLHFGNGTRLTVT.

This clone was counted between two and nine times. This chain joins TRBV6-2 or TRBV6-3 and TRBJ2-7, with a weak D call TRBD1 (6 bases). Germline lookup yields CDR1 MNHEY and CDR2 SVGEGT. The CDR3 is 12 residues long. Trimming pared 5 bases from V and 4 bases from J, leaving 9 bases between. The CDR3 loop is CASSRDNYEQYF. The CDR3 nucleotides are TGTGCCAGCAGTCGGGACAATTACGAGCAGTACTTC.

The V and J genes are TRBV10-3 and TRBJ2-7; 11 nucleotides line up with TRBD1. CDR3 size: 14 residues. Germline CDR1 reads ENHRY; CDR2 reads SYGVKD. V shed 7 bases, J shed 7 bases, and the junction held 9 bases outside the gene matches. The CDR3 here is CAINAGTGGIEQYF. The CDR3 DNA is TGTGCCATCAATGCTGGGACAGGGGGTATAGAGCAGTACTTC.

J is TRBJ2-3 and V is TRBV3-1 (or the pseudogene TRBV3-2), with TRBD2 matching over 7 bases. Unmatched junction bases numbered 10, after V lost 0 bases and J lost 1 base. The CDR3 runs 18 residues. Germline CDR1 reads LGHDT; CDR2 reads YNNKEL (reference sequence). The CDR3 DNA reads TGTGCCAGCAGCCAAGATAGTCGAAGGGCGGGAGGCACAGATACGCAGTATTTT. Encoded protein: CASSQDSRRAGGTDTQYF.

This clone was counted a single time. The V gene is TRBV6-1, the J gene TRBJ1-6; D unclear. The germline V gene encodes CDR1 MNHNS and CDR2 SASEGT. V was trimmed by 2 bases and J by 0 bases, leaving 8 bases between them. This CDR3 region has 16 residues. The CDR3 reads CASSERGNSYNSPLHF. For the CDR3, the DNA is TGTGCCAGCAGTGAACGGGGAAACTCCTATAATTCACCCCTCCACTTT.

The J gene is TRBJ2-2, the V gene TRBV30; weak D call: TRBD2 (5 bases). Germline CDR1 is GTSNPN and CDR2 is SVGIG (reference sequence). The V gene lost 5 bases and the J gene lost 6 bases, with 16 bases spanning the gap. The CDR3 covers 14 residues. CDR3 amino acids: CAWGPGWEPGELFF. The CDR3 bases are TGTGCCTGGGGGCCGGGATGGGAACCCGGGGAGCTGTTTTTT.

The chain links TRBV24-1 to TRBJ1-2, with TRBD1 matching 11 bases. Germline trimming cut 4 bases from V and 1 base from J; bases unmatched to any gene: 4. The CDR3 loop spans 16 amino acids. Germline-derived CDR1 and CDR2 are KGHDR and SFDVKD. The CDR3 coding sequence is TGTGCCACCAGTGACGCCGGGACAGGGGGTAACTATGGCTACACCTTC. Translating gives CATSDAGTGGNYGYTF.